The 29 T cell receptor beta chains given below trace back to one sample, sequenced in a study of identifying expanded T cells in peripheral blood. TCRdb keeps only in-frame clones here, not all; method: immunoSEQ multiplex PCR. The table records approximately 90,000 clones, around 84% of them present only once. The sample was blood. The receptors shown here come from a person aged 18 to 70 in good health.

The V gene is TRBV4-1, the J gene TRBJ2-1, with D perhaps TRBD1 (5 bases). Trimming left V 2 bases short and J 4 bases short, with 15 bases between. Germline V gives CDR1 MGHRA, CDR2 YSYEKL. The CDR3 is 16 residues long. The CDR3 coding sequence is TGCGCCAGCAGCCAAACAGGCCCCAAGAAATACAATGAGCAGTTCTTC. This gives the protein CASSQTGPKKYNEQFF.

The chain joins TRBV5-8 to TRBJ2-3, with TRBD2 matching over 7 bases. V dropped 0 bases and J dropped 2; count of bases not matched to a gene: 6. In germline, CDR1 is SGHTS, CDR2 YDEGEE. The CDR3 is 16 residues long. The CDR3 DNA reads TGTGCCAGCAGCTTGGGGCTAGCGGAGATCACAGATACGCAGTATTTT. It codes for CASSLGLAEITDTQYF. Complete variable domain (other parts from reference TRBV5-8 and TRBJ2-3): EAGVTQSPTHLIKTRGQQATLRCSPISGHTSVYWYQQALGLGLQFLLWYDEGEERNRGNFPPRFSGRQFPNYSSELNVNALELEDSALYLCASSLGLAEITDTQYFGPGTRLTVL.

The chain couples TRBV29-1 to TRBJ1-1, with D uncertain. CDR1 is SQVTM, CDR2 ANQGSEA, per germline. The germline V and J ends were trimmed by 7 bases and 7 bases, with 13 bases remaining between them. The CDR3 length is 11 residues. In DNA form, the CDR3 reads TGCAGCGCCCGGGCCGGTAGTGAAGCTTTCTTT. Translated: CSARAGSEAFF.

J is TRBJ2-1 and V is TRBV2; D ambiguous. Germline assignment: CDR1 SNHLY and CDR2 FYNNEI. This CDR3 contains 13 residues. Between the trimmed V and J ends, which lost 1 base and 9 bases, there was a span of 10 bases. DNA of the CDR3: TGTGCCAGCAGTGAAGGGCGGTGGAGTGAGCAGTTCTTC. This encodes CASSEGRWSEQFF.

CDR3 in DNA: TGTGCCAGCAGCGTAGAGGTCACAGATACGCAGTATTTT. It specifies CASSVEVTDTQYF. The chain has TRBV9 and TRBJ2-3; D not certain. In germline, CDR1 is SGDLS, CDR2 YYNGEE. V was pared by 0 bases and J by 2 bases, with 4 bases between. The CDR3 length is 13 residues.

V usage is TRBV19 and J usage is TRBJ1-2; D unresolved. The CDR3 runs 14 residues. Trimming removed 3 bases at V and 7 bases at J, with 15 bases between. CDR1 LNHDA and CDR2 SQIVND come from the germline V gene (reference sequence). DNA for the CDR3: TGTGCCAGTAGTATCCAACGGGGTCAATTTGGCTACACCTTC. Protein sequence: CASSIQRGQFGYTF. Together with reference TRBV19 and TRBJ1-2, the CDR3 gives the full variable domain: DGGITQSPKYLFRKEGQNVTLSCEQNLNHDAMYWYRQDPGQGLRLIYYSQIVNDFQKGDIAEGYSVSREKKESFPLTVTSAQKNPTAFYLCASSIQRGQFGYTFGSGTRLTVV.

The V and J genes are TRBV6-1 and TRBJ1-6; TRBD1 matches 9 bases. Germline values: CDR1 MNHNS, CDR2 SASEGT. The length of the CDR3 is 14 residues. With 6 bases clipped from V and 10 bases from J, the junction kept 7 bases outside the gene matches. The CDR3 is CASSLRQGDSPLHF. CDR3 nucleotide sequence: TGTGCCAGCAGCCTCAGACAGGGGGACTCACCCCTCCACTTT.

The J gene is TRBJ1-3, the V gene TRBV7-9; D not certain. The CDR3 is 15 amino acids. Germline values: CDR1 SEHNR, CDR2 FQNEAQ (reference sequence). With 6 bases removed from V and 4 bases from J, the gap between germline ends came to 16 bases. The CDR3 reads CASSPQRLGGNTIYF. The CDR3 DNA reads TGTGCCAGCAGTCCTCAACGCCTGGGAGGAAACACCATATATTTT.

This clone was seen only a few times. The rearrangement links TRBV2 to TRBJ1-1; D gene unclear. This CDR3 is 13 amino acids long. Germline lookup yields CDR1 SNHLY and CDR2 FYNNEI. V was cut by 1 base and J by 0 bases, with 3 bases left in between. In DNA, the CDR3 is TGTGCCAGCAGTGAAGAAGTGAACACTGAAGCTTTCTTT. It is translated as CASSEEVNTEAFF.

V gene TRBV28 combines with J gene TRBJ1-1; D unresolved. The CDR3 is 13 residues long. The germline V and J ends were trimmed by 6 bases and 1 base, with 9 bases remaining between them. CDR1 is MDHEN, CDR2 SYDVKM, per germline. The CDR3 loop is CASREQRNTEAFF. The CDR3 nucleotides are TGTGCCAGCAGGGAACAGAGGAACACTGAAGCTTTCTTT. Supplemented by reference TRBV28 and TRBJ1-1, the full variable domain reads DVKVTQSSRYLVKRTGEKVFLECVQDMDHENMFWYRQDPGLGLRLIYFSYDVKMKEKGDIPEGYSVSREKKERFSLILESASTNQTSMYLCASREQRNTEAFFGQGTRLTVV.

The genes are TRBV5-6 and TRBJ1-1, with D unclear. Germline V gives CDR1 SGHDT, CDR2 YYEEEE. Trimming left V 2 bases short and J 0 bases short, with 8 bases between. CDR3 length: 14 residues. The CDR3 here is CASSFYGLNTEAFF. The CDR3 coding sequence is TGTGCCAGCAGCTTCTACGGGTTGAACACTGAAGCTTTCTTT. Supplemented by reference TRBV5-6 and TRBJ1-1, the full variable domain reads DAGVTQSPTHLIKTRGQQVTLRCSPKSGHDTVSWYQQALGQGPQFIFQYYEEEERQRGNFPDRFSGHQFPNYSSELNVNALLLGDSALYLCASSFYGLNTEAFFGQGTRLTVV.

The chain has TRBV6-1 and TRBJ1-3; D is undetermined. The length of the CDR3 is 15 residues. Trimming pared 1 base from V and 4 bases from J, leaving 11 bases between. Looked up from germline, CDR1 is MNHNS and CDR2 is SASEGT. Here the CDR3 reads CASSEVVGSGNTIYF. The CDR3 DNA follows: TGTGCCAGCAGTGAAGTGGTGGGTTCGGGAAACACCATATATTTT.

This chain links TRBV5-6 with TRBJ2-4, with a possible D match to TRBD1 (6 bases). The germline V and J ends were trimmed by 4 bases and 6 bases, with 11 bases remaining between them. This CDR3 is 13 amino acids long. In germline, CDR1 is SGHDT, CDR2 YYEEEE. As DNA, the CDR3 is TGTGCCAGCAGCGGAACAGGGATAAACATTCAGTACTTC. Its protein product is CASSGTGINIQYF.

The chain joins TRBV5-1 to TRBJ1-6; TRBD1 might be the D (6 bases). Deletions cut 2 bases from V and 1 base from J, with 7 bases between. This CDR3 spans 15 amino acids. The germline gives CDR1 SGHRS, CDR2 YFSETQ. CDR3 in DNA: TGCGCCAGCAGCTTAGGACAGTCCTATAATTCACCCCTCCACTTT. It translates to CASSLGQSYNSPLHF.

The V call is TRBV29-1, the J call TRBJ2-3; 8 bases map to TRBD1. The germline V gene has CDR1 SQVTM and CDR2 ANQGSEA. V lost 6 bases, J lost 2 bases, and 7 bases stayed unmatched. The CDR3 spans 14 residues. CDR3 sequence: CSVRRQGYTDTQYF. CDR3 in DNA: TGCAGCGTCCGCAGACAGGGGTACACAGATACGCAGTATTTT.

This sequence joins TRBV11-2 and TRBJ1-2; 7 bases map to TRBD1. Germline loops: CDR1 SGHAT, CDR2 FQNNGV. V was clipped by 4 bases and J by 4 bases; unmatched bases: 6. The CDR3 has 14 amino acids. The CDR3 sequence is CASSSGQWSYGYTF. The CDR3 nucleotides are TGTGCCAGCAGCTCGGGACAGTGGAGCTATGGCTACACCTTC.

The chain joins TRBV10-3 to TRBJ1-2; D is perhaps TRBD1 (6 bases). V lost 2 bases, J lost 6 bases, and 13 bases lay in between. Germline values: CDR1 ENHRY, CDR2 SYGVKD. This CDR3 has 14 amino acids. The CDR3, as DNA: TGTGCCATCAGTGAGCGGGAGGGGGGAGATGGCTACACCTTC. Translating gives CAISEREGGDGYTF.

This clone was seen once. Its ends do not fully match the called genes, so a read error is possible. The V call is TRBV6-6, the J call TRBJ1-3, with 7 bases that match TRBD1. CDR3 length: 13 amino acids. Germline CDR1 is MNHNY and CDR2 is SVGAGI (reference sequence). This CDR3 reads CASSSDSRGFHSF. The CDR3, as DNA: TGTGCCAGCAGCAGTGACTCCAGGGGGTTTCATTCGTTT.

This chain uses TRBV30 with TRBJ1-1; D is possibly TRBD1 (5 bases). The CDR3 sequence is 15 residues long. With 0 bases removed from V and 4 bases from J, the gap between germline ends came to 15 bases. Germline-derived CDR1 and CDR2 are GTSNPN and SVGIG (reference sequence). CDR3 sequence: CAWSVGGSGRTEAFF. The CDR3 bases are TGTGCCTGGAGTGTAGGAGGGTCGGGGCGCACTGAAGCTTTCTTT.

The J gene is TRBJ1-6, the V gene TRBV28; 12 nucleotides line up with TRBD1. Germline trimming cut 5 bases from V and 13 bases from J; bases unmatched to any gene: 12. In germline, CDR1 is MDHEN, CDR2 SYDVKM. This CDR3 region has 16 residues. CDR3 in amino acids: CASSPPTGQGASPLHF. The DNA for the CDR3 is TGTGCCAGCAGTCCACCTACGGGACAGGGGGCGTCTCCCCTCCACTTT.

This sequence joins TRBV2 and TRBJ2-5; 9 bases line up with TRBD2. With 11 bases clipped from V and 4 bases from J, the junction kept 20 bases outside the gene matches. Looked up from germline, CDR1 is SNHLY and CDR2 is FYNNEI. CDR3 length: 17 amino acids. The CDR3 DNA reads TGTGCCGACACCCCAGGGGCTAGCGGGGCGCGGGGAGAGACCCAGTACTTC. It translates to CADTPGASGARGETQYF.

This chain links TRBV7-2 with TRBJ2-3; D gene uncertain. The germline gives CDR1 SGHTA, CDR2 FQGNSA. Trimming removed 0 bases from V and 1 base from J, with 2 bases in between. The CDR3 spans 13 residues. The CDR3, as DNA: TGTGCCAGCAGCTTAGCTCGCACAGATACGCAGTATTTT. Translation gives CASSLARTDTQYF.

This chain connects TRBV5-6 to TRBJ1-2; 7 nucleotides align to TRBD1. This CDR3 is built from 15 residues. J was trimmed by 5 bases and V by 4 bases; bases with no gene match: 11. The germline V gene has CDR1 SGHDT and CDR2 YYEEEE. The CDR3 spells CASSRGTVRGYGYTF. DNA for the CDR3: TGTGCCAGCAGCCGCGGGACAGTCCGGGGGTATGGCTACACCTTC.

The chain's CDR3 is CASSVGSLIATQYF. CDR3 coding DNA: TGTGCCAGCAGCGTAGGATCGTTAATAGCTACGCAGTATTTT. The V call is TRBV9, the J call TRBJ2-3; D ambiguous. Germline CDR1 reads SGDLS; CDR2 reads YYNGEE. V was shortened by 0 bases and J by 8 bases, with 13 bases between the two germline ends. CDR3 length equals 14 residues.

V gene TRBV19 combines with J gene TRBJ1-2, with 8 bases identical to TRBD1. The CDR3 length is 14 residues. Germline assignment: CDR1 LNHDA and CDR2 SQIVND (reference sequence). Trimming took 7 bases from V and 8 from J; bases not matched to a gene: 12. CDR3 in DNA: TGTGCCAGTACGAAGGGCCAGGGGGCCGGCGGCTACACCTTC. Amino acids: CASTKGQGAGGYTF.

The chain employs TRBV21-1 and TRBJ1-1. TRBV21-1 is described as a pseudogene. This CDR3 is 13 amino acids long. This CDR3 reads CASSKAENTEAFF. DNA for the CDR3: TGTGCCAGCAGCAAAGCGGAGAACACTGAAGCTTTCTTT.

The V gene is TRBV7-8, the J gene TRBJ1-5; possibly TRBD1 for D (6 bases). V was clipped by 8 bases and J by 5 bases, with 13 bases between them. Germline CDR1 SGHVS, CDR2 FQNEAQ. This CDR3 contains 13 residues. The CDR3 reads CASVEQGHQPQHF. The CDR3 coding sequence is TGTGCCAGCGTCGAACAGGGTCATCAGCCCCAGCATTTT.

This CDR3 reads CASSLTGRTGELFF. In DNA, the CDR3 is TGTGCCAGCAGTCTGACAGGGAGGACCGGGGAGCTGTTTTTT. The chain is built from TRBV6-1 and TRBJ2-2; TRBD1 is a possible D gene (7 bases). Germline V CDR1 and CDR2: MNHNS, SASEGT. V lost 5 bases to trimming and J lost 5 bases, with 12 bases between them. The CDR3 spans 14 residues.

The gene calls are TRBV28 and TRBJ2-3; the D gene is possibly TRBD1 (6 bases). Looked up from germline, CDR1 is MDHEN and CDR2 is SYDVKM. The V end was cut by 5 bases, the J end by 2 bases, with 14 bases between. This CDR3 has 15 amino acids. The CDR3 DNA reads TGTGCCAGCAGTCCCCCACAGGGTACCACAGATACGCAGTATTTT. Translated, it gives CASSPPQGTTDTQYF. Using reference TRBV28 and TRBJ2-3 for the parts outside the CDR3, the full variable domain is DVKVTQSSRYLVKRTGEKVFLECVQDMDHENMFWYRQDPGLGLRLIYFSYDVKMKEKGDIPEGYSVSREKKERFSLILESASTNQTSMYLCASSPPQGTTDTQYFGPGTRLTVL.